The 28 T cell receptor beta chains reported below all come from one sample, sequenced in a study of graft-versus-host responses after intestinal transplantation. The assay was immunoSEQ multiplex PCR, and TCRdb's table has in-frame clones only and misses some. The table lists 13,000 to 15,000 clones, roughly 35% of them singletons. Sample: alloreactive CD4+ T cells from a mixed lymphocyte reaction culture, taken before intestinal transplant. The subset is: CFSE-low proliferating T cells sorted from approximately six-day pre-transplant mixed lymphocyte reaction (GvH or HvG direction). The source is a human patient who received an intestinal transplant.

V is TRBV9 and J is TRBJ2-1; TRBD1 matches 9 bases. Germline CDR1 SGDLS, CDR2 YYNGEE. This CDR3 is built from 16 residues. Trimming removed 0 bases from V and 5 bases from J; junction bases left unmatched: 6. DNA for the CDR3: TGTGCCAGCAGCGTAGCTTGGGACAGGGTCCACAATGAGCAGTTCTTC. Amino acid sequence: CASSVAWDRVHNEQFF.

The J gene is TRBJ2-3, the V gene TRBV7-2, with 10 bases lining up with TRBD2. Germline V CDR1 and CDR2: SGHTA, FQGNSA. The CDR3 spans 16 residues. V lost 5 bases to trimming and J lost 5 bases; unmatched junction nucleotides: 10. In DNA, the CDR3 is TGTGCCAGCAGCCAGGGGAAGCGGGGGGGCGAAGATACGCAGTATTTT. Amino acids: CASSQGKRGGEDTQYF.

This clone was seen a few times. The rearrangement joins TRBV11-2 to TRBJ1-6; 10 positions agree with TRBD1. With V trimmed by 4 bases and J by 9 bases, 0 bases remained unmatched. This CDR3 spans 13 amino acids. Germline CDR1 reads SGHAT; CDR2 reads FQNNGV. CDR3 nucleotides: TGTGCCAGCAGCTGGGACAGGGGTTCACCCCTCCACTTT. It encodes CASSWDRGSPLHF.

This clone was counted between two and nine times. V is TRBV10-3 and J is TRBJ1-2; a possible D gene is TRBD1 (5 bases). Germline lookup yields CDR1 ENHRY and CDR2 SYGVKD. Trimming removed 6 bases at V and 0 bases at J, with 11 bases between. CDR3 length: 14 residues. DNA of the CDR3: TGTGCCATCAGGGCTGGGACTTCTAACTATGGCTACACCTTC. It yields the protein CAIRAGTSNYGYTF.

J is TRBJ1-2 and V is TRBV18, with D possibly TRBD1 on 6 matching bases. CDR1 and CDR2 from the germline V gene are KGHSH and LQKENI. V was clipped by 3 bases and J by 6 bases, with 14 bases between them. CDR3 length equals 14 residues. CDR3 sequence reads: CASSPGGAGDGYTF. CDR3 nucleotide sequence: TGTGCCAGCTCACCGGGGGGGGCAGGAGATGGCTACACCTTC.

The chain carries TRBV29-1 and TRBJ1-2; the D is unclear. The V end lost 3 bases, the J end lost 6 bases, and 8 bases lay between the germline ends. This CDR3 is built from 11 residues. In germline, CDR1 is SQVTM, CDR2 ANQGSEA. This CDR3 is CSVDTRNGYTF. The CDR3 DNA follows: TGCAGCGTTGATACCAGAAATGGCTACACCTTC.

The rearrangement joins TRBV5-6 to TRBJ1-4; 8 nucleotides agree with TRBD1. This CDR3 is built from 15 residues. The germline CDR1 and CDR2 sequences are SGHDT and YYEEEE. V shed 0 bases, J shed 8 bases, and the junction held 6 bases outside the gene matches. Here the CDR3 reads CASSLGDRGGEKLFF. The CDR3 nucleotides are TGTGCCAGCAGCTTGGGCGACAGGGGAGGCGAAAAACTGTTTTTT.

The rearrangement links TRBV5-1 to TRBJ1-4; D may be TRBD1 (5 bases). Germline CDR1 is SGHRS and CDR2 is YFSETQ. The CDR3 covers 13 residues. V lost 7 bases and J lost 3, with 10 bases in between. CDR3 nucleotide sequence: TGCGCCAGCCGTTGGGGGGCTAATGAAAAACTGTTTTTT. It yields the protein CASRWGANEKLFF.

The chain combines TRBV9 with TRBJ2-7; possibly TRBD1 for D (6 bases). The V end lost 4 bases, the J end lost 9 bases, and 20 bases lay between the germline ends. Germline CDR1 is SGDLS and CDR2 is YYNGEE. This CDR3 is 14 amino acids long. The CDR3 sequence: CASSLTGGDGVQYF. The CDR3 region has the DNA TGTGCCAGCAGCCTGACAGGCGGTGATGGTGTGCAGTACTTC.

V and J are TRBV19 and TRBJ2-2, with 7 bases fitting TRBD1. The CDR3 has 13 amino acids. The germline CDR1 and CDR2 sequences are LNHDA and SQIVND (reference sequence). With V trimmed by 7 bases and J by 6 bases, 5 bases remained unmatched. CDR3 nucleotide sequence: TGTGCCAGTACGCTGAGGGGGCCCGGGGAGCTGTTTTTT. It specifies CASTLRGPGELFF.

This clone counts as medium-sized. The V gene is TRBV6-1, the J gene TRBJ1-3; unclear D gene. Between the trimmed V and J ends, which lost 3 bases and 0 bases, there was a span of 6 bases. Germline assignment: CDR1 MNHNS and CDR2 SASEGT. The CDR3 sequence is 14 residues long. CDR3 amino acids: CASSEQFSGNTIYF. The CDR3 DNA is TGTGCCAGCAGTGAGCAGTTCTCTGGAAACACCATATATTTT.

J is TRBJ1-2 and V is TRBV7-9; tentatively, D is TRBD1 (5 bases). Germline V gives CDR1 SEHNR, CDR2 FQNEAQ (reference sequence). The germline V and J ends were trimmed by 0 bases and 5 bases, with 16 bases remaining between them. The CDR3 covers 16 residues. The DNA of the CDR3 is TGTGCCAGCAGCTTAGCGCCGGGGGAAGTGAGTTATGGCTACACCTTC. This translates into CASSLAPGEVSYGYTF.

Only a few counts were recorded for this clone. The chain recombines TRBV5-1 with TRBJ2-5; 9 bases are a match to TRBD2. The trim removed 0 bases at V and 1 base at J, leaving 7 bases unmatched. The V gene's germline CDR1 is SGHRS and CDR2 YFSETQ. This CDR3 is 17 amino acids long. CDR3 protein: CASSLGRGRGGQETQYF. The CDR3 region has the DNA TGCGCCAGCAGCTTGGGAAGAGGGCGGGGGGGCCAAGAGACCCAGTACTTC.

This clone appeared a few times. The CDR3: CASSDLSSGNTIYF. CDR3 bases: TGTGCCAGCAGCGATCTGAGCTCTGGAAACACCATATATTTT. The chain uses TRBV9 and TRBJ1-3, with unresolved D. Germline V gives CDR1 SGDLS, CDR2 YYNGEE. V gave up 3 bases and J gave up 0 bases, with 7 bases separating them. The CDR3 covers 14 residues.

The chain carries TRBV6-6 and TRBJ2-3; a possible D gene is TRBD1 (5 bases). V lost 10 bases and J 1 base, leaving 21 bases between the germline ends. The germline V gene has CDR1 MNHNY and CDR2 SVGAGI (reference sequence). The CDR3 runs 16 residues. For the CDR3, the DNA is TGTGCCACTCAGGGAACAGGTACCCCGGGCACAGATACGCAGTATTTT. Its protein is CATQGTGTPGTDTQYF.

J is TRBJ2-7 and V is TRBV7-9; TRBD1 aligns across 8 bases. This CDR3 spans 15 amino acids. The germline gives CDR1 SEHNR, CDR2 FQNEAQ (reference sequence). V gave up 4 bases and J gave up 5 bases; unmatched junction bases: 10. This CDR3 is CASSSSGQGSHEQYF. DNA of the CDR3: TGTGCCAGCAGCTCCTCCGGACAGGGTTCCCACGAGCAGTACTTC.

The chain employs TRBV6-6 and TRBJ2-7; possible D gene TRBD1, 6 bases. The CDR3 is 14 residues long. V lost 8 bases, J lost 2 bases, and 16 bases lay in between. Germline assignment: CDR1 MNHNY and CDR2 SVGAGI (reference sequence). The CDR3 bases are TGTGCCAGCGGGACACCCCTGTCTACCTACGAGCAGTACTTC. The encoded protein is CASGTPLSTYEQYF.

This sequence joins TRBV5-1 and TRBJ2-7; D uncertain. Trimming shortened V by 0 bases and J by 0 bases, and 4 bases separated the two germline ends. Germline assignment: CDR1 SGHRS and CDR2 YFSETQ. The length of the CDR3 is 13 residues. The CDR3 here is CASSLDNSYEQYF. The CDR3 DNA reads TGCGCCAGCAGCTTGGACAACTCCTACGAGCAGTACTTC.

This clone was seen only a few times. The chain carries TRBV4-3 and TRBJ2-1; perhaps TRBD1 as D (5 bases). CDR3 length: 14 amino acids. The germline CDR1 and CDR2 sequences are LGHNA and YSLEER. V lost 4 bases and J lost 8, with 15 bases in between. CDR3 amino acids: CASSPDPQGDEQFF. For the CDR3, the DNA is TGCGCCAGCAGCCCCGACCCGCAAGGGGATGAGCAGTTCTTC.

The DNA for the CDR3 is TGTGCCAGCAGCCTAGCGGGGGGGCTTCTTTACAATGAGCAGTTCTTC. Translated: CASSLAGGLLYNEQFF. The chain employs TRBV5-6 and TRBJ2-1; 12 bases agree with TRBD2. CDR3 length: 16 residues. Germline trimming cut 4 bases from V and 4 bases from J; bases unmatched to any gene: 6. CDR1 and CDR2 (germline): SGHDT, YYEEEE. The variable domain in full, with the rest retrieved from reference TRBV5-6 and TRBJ2-1, is DAGVTQSPTHLIKTRGQQVTLRCSPKSGHDTVSWYQQALGQGPQFIFQYYEEEERQRGNFPDRFSGHQFPNYSSELNVNALLLGDSALYLCASSLAGGLLYNEQFFGPGTRLTVL.

The rearrangement joins TRBV2 to TRBJ2-7; possibly TRBD1 for D (6 bases). Germline CDR1 SNHLY, CDR2 FYNNEI. The CDR3 is 15 amino acids. V lost 6 bases, J lost 3 bases, and 18 bases lay in between. The CDR3 is CASRADRLANYEQYF. CDR3 coding DNA: TGTGCCAGCAGAGCCGACAGGCTGGCTAACTACGAGCAGTACTTC.

V gene TRBV2 combines with J gene TRBJ1-3, with TRBD1 identical over 7 bases. In germline, CDR1 is SNHLY, CDR2 FYNNEI. The ends lost 1 base at V and 4 bases at J; junction bases unmatched: 4. The CDR3 has 15 residues. The CDR3 nucleotides are TGTGCCAGCAGTGAAGACAGGGGCGACGGAAACACCATATATTTT. The encoded protein is CASSEDRGDGNTIYF.

This chain joins TRBV4-3 and TRBJ1-2, with unresolved D. This CDR3 contains 15 residues. Trimming stripped 4 bases from V and 0 bases from J, with 12 bases between. Per germline, CDR1 LGHNA and CDR2 YSLEER. CDR3 nucleotides: TGCGCCAGCAGCCCGGGCCTAGCAGCTAACTATGGCTACACCTTC. This gives the protein CASSPGLAANYGYTF.

CDR3 residues: CAISRLAGSTDTQYF. CDR3 nucleotides: TGTGCCATCAGTAGACTAGCGGGGAGCACAGATACGCAGTATTTT. The chain uses TRBV10-3 and TRBJ2-3, with 11 bases lining up with TRBD2. This CDR3 comprises 15 residues. Germline V gives CDR1 ENHRY, CDR2 SYGVKD. V trimming: 5 bases; J trimming: 0 bases; junction bases outside the gene matches: 1.

This clone was recorded a few times. This chain links TRBV30 with TRBJ2-3, with 8 bases lining up with TRBD2. J lost 4 bases, V lost 3 bases, and 15 bases had no gene match. The germline V gene has CDR1 GTSNPN and CDR2 SVGIG (reference sequence). The CDR3 extends over 17 amino acids. CDR3 coding DNA: TGTGCCTGGAGCAACTACCCCTCCGGGGGGGCCTCAGATACGCAGTATTTT. Amino acids: CAWSNYPSGGASDTQYF.

This clone was detected only a few times. The chain links TRBV6-5 to TRBJ1-1, with D uncertain. V dropped 0 bases and J dropped 1 base, with 6 bases sitting between them. The CDR3 contains 14 residues. Per germline, CDR1 MNHEY and CDR2 SVGAGI. CDR3 in amino acids: CASSYSYRNTEAFF. DNA of the CDR3: TGTGCCAGCAGTTACTCGTACAGGAACACTGAAGCTTTCTTT.

In its sample, this clone was seen a few times. The chain carries TRBV6-5 and TRBJ2-3; D is uncertain. CDR3 size: 13 residues. The germline CDR1 and CDR2 sequences are MNHEY and SVGAGI. Trimming cost V 0 bases and J 4 bases, with 5 bases left between them. The CDR3 protein is CASSYSVADTQYF. The CDR3, as DNA: TGTGCCAGCAGTTACTCGGTAGCAGATACGCAGTATTTT.

This clone occurred a few times. The chain carries TRBV6-6 and TRBJ1-2, with D possibly being TRBD1 (6 bases). Germline values: CDR1 MNHNY, CDR2 SVGAGI (reference sequence). V lost 5 bases and J 13 bases, leaving 23 bases between the germline ends. CDR3 length: 14 amino acids. The CDR3, as DNA: TGTGCCAGCAGTCCCGGCTACAGGGATCTAAGCTCCACCTTC. Protein: CASSPGYRDLSSTF.